This record concerns one TCR beta chain sequence. Assay: immunoSEQ multiplex PCR; the TCRdb copy retains only in-frame clones and omits some. This sample has over 120,000 clones; about 91% occur once, and the top ten carry more than 3%. With 3 bases clipped from V and 3 bases from J, the junction kept 11 bases outside the gene matches. The germline gives CDR1 KGHDR, CDR2 SFDVKD. This CDR3 spans 17 amino acids. The data were taken from a study of control samples from healthy donors and cancer patients. Sequenced material: blood. The TCR comes from a man aged 30-40 years in good health. This rearrangement joins TRBV24-1 to TRBJ2-7; 9 nucleotides line up with TRBD2. DNA of the CDR3: TGTGCCACCAGTGATGGGCCAGCGGGGGGCCGGTTCTACGAGCAGTACTTC. It encodes CATSDGPAGGRFYEQYF.